This is a list of T cell receptor beta chains from one sample in a study of cytomegalovirus exposure and HLA in healthy donors. Generated by immunoSEQ multiplex PCR, the TCRdb table keeps only in-frame clones and is missing some. The data hold 110,000 to 150,000 clones, with 65% to 80% observed a single time. The specimen sequenced was PBMCs. Receptors were obtained from a male donor in good health and CMV-seronegative. Each CDR3 is given with its conserved first and last residue. The order of the fields is clone size, D gene, J gene, V gene, CDR3 protein, CDR3 DNA. D genes are given only for firm matches. Expanded clones get a size class; other rows say once, few or many, or leave the size out.

. TRBD1 TRBJ2-5 TRBV11-2 CASKGQGARETQYF TGTGCCAGCAAGGGACAGGGGGCAAGAGAGACCCAGTACTTC
few . TRBJ1-3 TRBV4-2 CASSQDSGGNTIYF TGTGCCAGCAGCCAAGATTCGGGGGGAAACACCATATATTTT
. . TRBJ2-5 TRBV6-5 CASSYSPPGVIETQYF TGTGCCAGCAGTTACTCCCCTCCAGGGGTAATAGAGACCCAGTACTTC
. . TRBJ1-2 TRBV9 CASSVAGERYGYTF TGTGCCAGCAGCGTAGCTGGGGAGCGTTATGGCTACACCTTC
. TRBD2 TRBJ2-1 TRBV5-1 CASSRGLAELHNEQFF TGCGCCAGCAGCCGGGGACTAGCGGAGCTACACAATGAGCAGTTCTTC
once TRBD2 TRBJ2-1 TRBV9 CASNQGLGNNEQFF TGTGCCAGCAACCAAGGACTAGGGAACAATGAGCAGTTCTTC
. TRBD1 TRBJ1-1 TRBV5-1 CASSLSGGNTEAFF TGCGCCAGCAGCTTATCAGGGGGGAACACTGAAGCTTTCTTT
. TRBD1 TRBJ1-1 TRBV25-1 CASSSWTGEAEAFF TGTGCCAGCAGTTCGTGGACAGGGGAAGCTGAAGCTTTCTTT
once TRBD1 TRBJ2-7 TRBV12-5 CASGLTATGMYEQYF TGTGCTAGTGGACTTACCGCGACAGGGATGTACGAGCAGTACTTC
few TRBD2 TRBJ2-3 TRBV7-9 CASSLGLAGVTDTQYF TGTGCCAGCAGCTTAGGGCTAGCGGGAGTGACAGATACGCAGTATTTT
. TRBD2 TRBJ2-3 TRBV9 CASSVLAGDSTDTQYF TGTGCCAGCAGCGTCCTAGCGGGGGACAGCACAGATACGCAGTATTTT
. TRBD2 TRBJ2-1 TRBV5-1 CASSTSGSSYNEQFF TGCGCCAGCAGCACTAGCGGGAGCTCCTACAATGAGCAGTTCTTC
. . TRBJ2-2 TRBV7-9 CASTIGDSDTGELFF TGTGCCAGCACTATTGGAGACTCCGACACCGGGGAGCTGTTTTTT
few . TRBJ1-1 TRBV10-2 CASSEYGGHTEAFF TGCGCCAGCAGTGAGTATGGTGGGCACACTGAAGCTTTCTTT
. TRBD2 TRBJ2-7 TRBV7-3 CASSLKGGSVDEQYF TGTGCCAGCAGCTTAAAGGGCGGGAGTGTGGACGAGCAGTACTTC
. . TRBJ2-1 TRBV6-4 CASSVSGTGNNEQFF TGTGCCAGCAGTGTCTCCGGGACTGGGAACAATGAGCAGTTCTTC
. TRBD1 TRBJ2-7 TRBV19 CASSNTGVYEQYF TGTGCCAGTAGTAATACAGGGGTCTACGAGCAGTACTTC
few . TRBJ2-7 TRBV7-9 CASSLIQGSLYEQYF TGTGCCAGCAGCTTGATCCAGGGGTCTCTTTACGAGCAGTACTTC